The 3 T cell receptor beta chains below all came from one sample that was sequenced in a study of a mutant IDH1 vaccine in newly diagnosed glioma. Here immunoSEQ multiplex PCR was the method, and the copy in TCRdb shows in-frame clones only, minus some. The table has 40,000 to 50,000 clones, more than 80% seen once. Described time point: week 35, safety follow-up. Every vaccine dose comprised 300 ug of mutant IDH1 20-mer peptide plus topical imiquimod. These receptors' targets are unknown. This specimen was PBMCs, taken from a glioma patient whose treatment included an IDH1 peptide vaccine. All receptors derive from a man aged 40-55 years with glioma.

The chain is built from TRBV30 and TRBJ2-1, with D possibly being TRBD1 (5 bases). V lost 0 bases, J lost 12 bases, and 9 bases lay in between. The CDR3 consists of 11 residues. The germline V gene encodes CDR1 GTSNPN and CDR2 SVGIG (reference sequence). CDR3 in amino acids: CAWSVGVVQFF. In nucleotides, the CDR3 is TGTGCCTGGAGTGTAGGGGTAGTGCAGTTCTTC.

The V call is TRBV2, the J call TRBJ1-6; 8 positions agree with TRBD1. With V trimmed by 7 bases and J by 6 bases, 5 bases remained unmatched. CDR1 is SNHLY, CDR2 FYNNEI, per germline. The CDR3 runs to 14 residues. In DNA form, the CDR3 reads TGTGCCAGCACCCCGGGACAGGCTAATTCACCCCTCCACTTT. It codes for CASTPGQANSPLHF.

The chain has TRBV19 and TRBJ1-2, with unresolved D. Trimming took 5 bases from V and 7 from J, leaving 23 bases between them. The CDR3 contains 16 residues. Germline lookup yields CDR1 LNHDA and CDR2 SQIVND (reference sequence). CDR3 sequence reads: CASSLDLGSSSFGYTF. The CDR3 nucleotides are TGTGCCAGTAGTCTTGATCTAGGGTCCTCGTCTTTTGGCTACACCTTC.